This TCR beta chain was identified in a study of a mutant IDH1 vaccine in newly diagnosed glioma. Overall study results and limits: Pseudoprogression appeared independent of alterations in top peripheral clonotypes.

The V gene's germline CDR1 is PRHDT and CDR2 FYEKMQ (reference sequence). The V segment lost 0 bases and the J segment 4 bases; nucleotides outside the gene matches: 2. The CDR3 extends over 15 amino acids. TCRdb keeps only in-frame clones here, not all; method: immunoSEQ multiplex PCR. The sample has about 56,000 clones; 75% are singletons. Stated time point: week 47, end of study. In the vaccine, a single dose held 300 ug of the mutant IDH1 20-mer peptide, along with topical imiquimod. As for this clone: Its antigen is not known.

The clonotype was recovered from a man in his fifties or sixties with glioma. V and J are TRBV13 and TRBJ2-1, with 8 bases aligning to TRBD1. Specimen: PBMCs, collected from a glioma patient whose treatment included an IDH1 peptide vaccine. CDR3 DNA: TGTGCCAGCAGCTTAGGGACAGGGGAGTACAATGAGCAGTTCTTC. It is translated as CASSLGTGEYNEQFF.